This TCR beta chain was identified during a study of blood T cell repertoires in COVID-19 (dated by TCRdb to about 2020). Background on the whole study: The collaborator samples originated in the United States, Italy and Spain and spanned the acute and convalescent phases of COVID-19. The material from the prospective study consisted of cDNA or gDNA derived from T cells, B-cell-depleted T cells, or PBMCs. Subjects who had been exposed to COVID-19, were actively infected with it, or had recovered from it provided the deeply sampled blood TCRbeta repertoires that made up the dataset. The repertoires were released in a freely available public database intended as a resource for research on the immune response to SARS-CoV-2. Samples came from the ongoing ImmuneRACE study (first 160 participants) plus 1,254 subjects from 6 global collaborators. Sample metadata almost always included a de-identified subject ID, COVID-19 status, age in years and sex. HLA class I and class II types, where available, came from metadata supplied by the sample provider rather than from assay-based typing.

Of note for this clone: Its cognate antigen has yet to be identified. Base qualities were left out, and no much larger clone turns up one base away. The same CDR3 is also encoded by other DNA sequences in this sample.

TCRbeta CDR3 regions were amplified from genomic DNA by means of the immunoSEQ Assay, a bias-controlled multiplex PCR. The study's own analysis went as follows. The number of nucleated cells in each sample was estimated by amplification of reference gene primers within the assay. To quantify the absolute abundance of each unique TCRbeta CDR3 rearrangement, sequence reads were collapsed and filtered. Productive Simpson clonality was computed per sample as the square root of Simpson's diversity index over productive rearrangements. TCRdb provides this immuneACCESS table in a form limited to in-frame rearrangements. Some clones are lacking; in checked studies, under half of them reflect an unresolved V gene, and why the rest are absent is not known. Clone size and the V and J calls come from that table; the DNA yielded D and trimming. In this sample the table shows some 120,000 clones, about 74% of which occur a single time. Jointly, the top ten make up around 5.2% of the sample.

Overall study results and their limits: The quantity of clinical and demographic metadata differed by source and by participant and was supplied without curation.

Trimming takes 4 bases off V and 2 bases off J; junction bases not matched to a gene: 2. Counted from cysteine to phenylalanine, this CDR3 has 13 amino acids. Just CDR3 DNA is preserved here, 39 bases in frame from base 1. From the germline V gene, CDR1 is WSHSY and CDR2 is SAAADI. Collaborating institutions collected whole blood in K2EDTA tubes following their own protocols. For TCRbeta analysis, collaborator samples were shipped as frozen whole blood, as isolated PBMCs, or as DNA extracted from either sample type. This receptor was obtained from a man aged 55-75 years with acute or convalescent COVID-19. Source material: peripheral blood. The chain uses TRBV10-2 and TRBJ2-7; TRBD1 agrees with 7 junctional bases. The CDR3 sequence is CASSVQGAYEQYF. The DNA reads as follows: TGCGCCAGCAGTGTCCAGGGGGCCTACGAGCAGTACTTC.